Listed below are T cell receptor beta chains from one sample, sequenced in a study of cytomegalovirus exposure and HLA in healthy donors. Produced via immunoSEQ multiplex PCR; TCRdb's table is partial and in-frame only. The sample consists of 150,000 to 200,000 clones, 75% to 85% of them appearing once. Sequenced sample: PBMCs. The receptors here all came from a man in his late teens or twenties in good health and CMV-seronegative. CDR3s include the opening cysteine and the closing phenylalanine or tryptophan. Fields, in order: D gene, clone size, J gene, V gene, CDR3 DNA, CDR3 protein. D genes are given only for firm matches. Clone sizes are given selectively: once, few, many, or a class where the clone is expanded.

TRBD1 | few | TRBJ1-2 | TRBV13 | TGTGCCAGCAGCTTTGACAGGGGGAGGTATGGCTACACCTTC | CASSFDRGRYGYTF
TRBD1 | few | TRBJ2-2 | TRBV7-2 | TGTGCCAGCAGCTTGGGTTTCAGGGGGTATTCCGGGGAGCTGTTTTTT | CASSLGFRGYSGELFF
. | . | TRBJ1-5 | TRBV10-3 | TGTGCCATCAGTGGCGATAGCAATCAGCCCCAGCATTTT | CAISGDSNQPQHF
. | . | TRBJ2-1 | TRBV7-9 | TGTGCCAGCAGCTTCTTACAATACAATGAGCAGTTCTTC | CASSFLQYNEQFF
TRBD1 | . | TRBJ1-2 | TRBV19 | TGTGCCAGTAGTATAGATTCAGGACAGGGGGCGTATGGCTACACCTTC | CASSIDSGQGAYGYTF
TRBD2 | medium-sized | TRBJ2-1 | TRBV4-3 | TGCGCCAGCAGCCAAAATCCAGCGGGAGGGCGCGATGAGCAGTTCTTC | CASSQNPAGGRDEQFF
. | few | TRBJ1-2 | TRBV18 | TGTGCCAGCTCATCGACCGGGGTTGAGTATGGCTACACCTTC | CASSSTGVEYGYTF
TRBD1 | . | TRBJ2-7 | TRBV6-5 | TGTGCCAGCAGTACGCAGACAGGGTGCAAGCAGTACTTC | CASSTQTGCKQYF
. | . | TRBJ1-1 | TRBV19 | TGTGCCAGTAGTATCCGGGATTGGAACACTGAAGCTTTCTTT | CASSIRDWNTEAFF
. | . | TRBJ2-2 | TRBV4-3 | TGCGCCAGCACCCCGGGGCAGGGAGGCACCGGGGAGCTGTTTTTT | CASTPGQGGTGELFF
. | . | TRBJ2-2 | TRBV10-3 | TGTGCCATCAGTCCTGGGGAGTTTGGGGAGCTGTTTTTT | CAISPGEFGELFF
. | . | TRBJ1-6 | TRBV6-7 | TGTGCCAGCAGTTACTCAAAATTTCAGGGGATTGCCTATAATTCACCCCTCCACTTT | CASSYSKFQGIAYNSPLHF
TRBD1 | . | TRBJ2-3 | TRBV7-2 | TGTGCCAGCAGCGCTCTGATCCAGGGGGCAGATACGCAGTATTTT | CASSALIQGADTQYF
TRBD1 | once | TRBJ1-4 | TRBV2 | TGTGCCAGCAACGTACAGGGGGCCGGTGAAAAACTGTTTTTT | CASNVQGAGEKLFF
TRBD2 | . | TRBJ2-5 | TRBV9 | TGTGCCAGCAGCGCACGACTAGCGGGAGGGCCCGAGACCCAGTACTTC | CASSARLAGGPETQYF
. | . | TRBJ1-5 | TRBV10-3 | TGTGCCGTAAATTCAGGGAGCAATCAGCCCCAGCATTTT | CAVNSGSNQPQHF
. | . | TRBJ2-1 | TRBV29-1 | TGCAGCATGGGCACGGGAGGGGGCGAGGAGCAGTTCTTC | CSMGTGGGEEQFF
. | . | TRBJ2-5 | TRBV5-1 | TGCGCCAGCAGACGGTACGGGGGGCGACAAGAGACCCAGTACTTC | CASRRYGGRQETQYF